This TCR beta chain originates from a study of human T cells and chemical hapten exposure. The overall study: Women made up most patients, who had alopecia areata, totalis or universalis.

Per germline, CDR1 DFQATT and CDR2 SNEGSKA (reference sequence). The CDR3 is made up of 12 amino acids. Deletions cut 5 bases from V and 6 bases from J, with 14 bases between. Time point indicated: patch test 3, about 24 weeks after DPC sensitization. Treatment in this sample: therapeutic diphenylcyclopropenone sensitization with weekly scalp DPC. MiXCR, applied by TCRdb to the RACE reads, yields one record per CDR3 protein. The sample lists over 55,000 distinct CDR3 sequences, over 8.5% seen once, with 1.4% in the top ten. This clonotype showed up just a few times. This specimen consisted of whole blood, obtained in connection with sensitization to the hapten diphenylcyclopropenone (DPC). This sequence originates from a woman aged 45-60 years with alopecia areata. Some clones in this sample may be carry-over from other donors' samples. The V and J genes are TRBV20-1 and TRBJ2-7; D is unresolved. The CDR3 protein is CSAVSAPLEQYF. The CDR3 region has the DNA TGCAGTGCTGTAAGCGCCCCCCTCGAGCAGTACTTC.